These T cell receptor beta chains were read from a single sample in a study of neurological immune-mediated disorders. TCRdb passed the 5' RACE reads through MiXCR, listing each CDR3 protein once. Of 65,000 to 95,000 distinct CDR3 sequences in the sample, 5.8% were seen once. Sequencing used PBMCs. The receptors originated from a woman between 55 and 75 years old with multiple sclerosis. CDR3s include the opening cysteine and the closing phenylalanine or tryptophan. The D gene is left open where the match is weak. Not every row has a clone size; where given, it reads once, few, many or a size class.

J gene	D gene	clone size	V gene	CDR3 DNA	CDR3 protein
TRBJ1-1	-	-	TRBV2	TGTGCCAGCAGTTACGCCTCTATGGGTGAAGCTTTCTTT	CASSYASMGEAFF
TRBJ2-2	-	many	TRBV12-3/TRBV12-4	TGTGCCAGCAGACAAACCGGGATTGAAACCGGGGAGCTGTTTTTT	CASRQTGIETGELFF
TRBJ2-7	-	many	TRBV5-1	TGCGCCAGCAGCTTTATCAGGGGGGGCGAGCAGTACTTC	CASSFIRGGEQYF
TRBJ2-2	-	many	TRBV6-6	TGTGCAAGCACGAGCAGGGTCACCGGGGAGCTGTTTTTT	CASTSRVTGELFF
TRBJ1-1	TRBD1	many	TRBV5-1	TGCGCCAGCAGACGTCAGGGGGCGTTGAGCACTGAAGCTTTCTTT	CASRRQGALSTEAFF
TRBJ2-7	TRBD2	few	TRBV18	TGTGCCAGCTCACCACAATTGACTAGCGGGGGGGAAAAGAGCTCCTACGAGCAGTACTTC	CASSPQLTSGGEKSSYEQYF
TRBJ2-1	-	medium-sized	TRBV2	TGTGCCAGCAGCCCTGAGCAGTTCTTC	CASSPEQFF
TRBJ2-3	TRBD1	many	TRBV18	TGTGCCACCATGCCAGGGGGCGCAGATACGCAGTATTTT	CATMPGGADTQYF
TRBJ2-7	-	many	TRBV12-3/TRBV12-4	TGTGCCAGCAGTTCAAATATTCGCTACGAGCAGTACTTC	CASSSNIRYEQYF
TRBJ1-4	-	many	TRBV7-9	TGTGCCAGCAGCTCGGGAGGAAGGGGTTCCCATGAAAAACTGTTTTTT	CASSSGGRGSHEKLFF
TRBJ1-1	-	many	TRBV7-8	TGTGCCAGCACCCCAGTTGGGGTAGTCACTGAAGCTTTCTTT	CASTPVGVVTEAFF
TRBJ2-1	TRBD2	many	TRBV5-1	TGCGCCAGCAGCTCGGGACTAGCGGGGGACAATGAGCAGTTCTTC	CASSSGLAGDNEQFF
TRBJ1-6	-	-	TRBV30	TGTGCCTGGAGTACAGGGAATTCACCCCTCCACTTT	CAWSTGNSPLHF
TRBJ1-5	-	many	TRBV7-2	TGTGCCAGCACCCACAGACAGGGCAATCAGCCCCAGCATTTT	CASTHRQGNQPQHF
TRBJ2-7	TRBD2	many	TRBV7-9	TGTGCCAGCAGCCCGAGGGGGACTAGCCTCCTCGAGCAGTACTTC	CASSPRGTSLLEQYF
TRBJ1-1	TRBD1	many	TRBV7-8	TGTGCCAGCAGCTTTGTAGACAGGGGGAACACTGAAGCTTTCTTT	CASSFVDRGNTEAFF
TRBJ1-2	-	many	TRBV6-5	TGTGCCAGCAATACCCGTCCCGGTGGCTACACCTTC	CASNTRPGGYTF
TRBJ1-4	TRBD1	many	TRBV5-1	TGCGCCAGCAGCTTGGCACAGGGGGCTAATGAAAAACTGTTTTTT	CASSLAQGANEKLFF
TRBJ2-3	TRBD2	few	TRBV5-1	TGCGCCAGCAGCTTTAGCGGGGGCACAGATACGCAGTATTTT	CASSFSGGTDTQYF
TRBJ1-1	TRBD1	many	TRBV29-1	TGCAGCGTTGGCAGGGGGCTTACTGAAGCTTTCTTT	CSVGRGLTEAFF
TRBJ2-7	TRBD1	many	TRBV20-1	TGCAGTGCTGAGTCCGGGACAGTCTACGAGCAGTACTTC	CSAESGTVYEQYF
TRBJ2-3	-	many	TRBV20-1	TGCAGTGCTGGTCAGAGCACAGATACGCAGTATTTT	CSAGQSTDTQYF
TRBJ2-7	-	many	TRBV4-2	TGTGCCAGCAGCCAAGATTGGGGGGCCTACGAGCAGTACTTC	CASSQDWGAYEQYF
TRBJ2-5	-	-	TRBV4-1	TGCGCCAGCAGCCAAGAAGGCAGAGAAGAGACCCAGTACTTC	CASSQEGREETQYF
TRBJ2-3	-	many	TRBV7-6	TGTGCCAGCAGCTTAACAGCCAGGGGAGATACGCAGTATTTT	CASSLTARGDTQYF
TRBJ1-2	TRBD1	many	TRBV3-1	TGTGCCAGCAGCCAAGGAGGGGGCAACCACTATGGCTACACCTTC	CASSQGGGNHYGYTF
TRBJ1-5	-	many	TRBV20-1	TGCAGTGCTAGAGATACGGCCGTTTTACAGCCCCAGCATTTT	CSARDTAVLQPQHF
TRBJ2-3	-	-	TRBV27	TGTGCCAGCAAGACACGAAGCACAGATACGAAGTATTTT	CASKTRSTDTKYF
TRBJ1-2	-	many	TRBV6-5	TGTGCCAGCACCTACGGCCAGGGAGGCTACACCTTC	CASTYGQGGYTF
TRBJ2-7	-	many	TRBV29-1	TGCAGCGCCGATCCAGGAGGGCAGGACGAGCAGTACTTC	CSADPGGQDEQYF
TRBJ2-5	-	many	TRBV12-3/TRBV12-4	TGTGCCAGCAGTACGTCCGGCGGAGAGACCCAGTACTTC	CASSTSGGETQYF
TRBJ2-3	TRBD2	many	TRBV3-1	TGTGCCAGCAGCGGGCCTAGCGGATCCACAGATACGCAGTATTTT	CASSGPSGSTDTQYF
TRBJ1-6	TRBD1	many	TRBV5-5	TGTGCCAGCAGCTTGGGACAGGGGGCTAGTTCACCCCTCCACTTT	CASSLGQGASSPLHF
TRBJ2-1	TRBD2	few	TRBV7-6	TGTGCCAGTAAGGGACTAGCGGGCGGTCCAGAGAGCTCCTACAATGAGCAGTTCTTC	CASKGLAGGPESSYNEQFF
TRBJ1-5	-	many	TRBV7-8	TGTGCCAGCACCTACAGCAATAGCAATCAGCCCCAGCATTTT	CASTYSNSNQPQHF
TRBJ2-3	TRBD1	many	TRBV29-1	TGCAGCGTTGAATACAGGGGGGCTTCCACAGATACGCAGTATTTT	CSVEYRGASTDTQYF
TRBJ1-3	TRBD1	many	TRBV5-1	TGCGCCAGCAGCAAGGAGGGACAGCCAAACTCTGGAAACACCATATATTTT	CASSKEGQPNSGNTIYF
TRBJ1-3	-	many	TRBV12-3/TRBV12-4	TGTGCCAGCAGTTTCTTAGGTCGGGGGATGAGCTCTGGAAACACCATATATTTT	CASSFLGRGMSSGNTIYF
TRBJ1-2	TRBD1	many	TRBV5-1	TGCGCCAGCAGCCCGCAGACAGGGGGCTATGGCTACACCTTC	CASSPQTGGYGYTF
TRBJ1-1	TRBD1	few	TRBV6-5	TGTGCCAGCAGTTATGGGACAGCCACTGAAGCTTTCTTT	CASSYGTATEAFF
TRBJ2-7	-	few	TRBV6-6	TGTGCCAGCAGTTACGGTCACGAGACACCCGTCTACGAGCAGTACTTC	CASSYGHETPVYEQYF
TRBJ2-1	TRBD1	many	TRBV5-1	TGCGCCAGCAGCCCCGGGACAGGGGGCTCAGTGAGGGAGCAGTTCTTC	CASSPGTGGSVREQFF
TRBJ1-1	TRBD1	many	TRBV20-1	TGCAGTGCGGAGGACAGGTCGGGAAACACTGAAGCTTTCTTT	CSAEDRSGNTEAFF
TRBJ2-2	-	many	TRBV7-6	TGTGCCAGCAGCTTAGCCCCGGGGGACACCGGGGAGCTGTTTTTT	CASSLAPGDTGELFF
TRBJ2-7	-	many	TRBV25-1	TGTGCCAGCAGTGATATTCACAGGGACAACGAGCAGTACTTC	CASSDIHRDNEQYF
TRBJ2-5	-	many	TRBV9	TGTGCCAGCAGCGTAGGAACAGGGCAAGAGACCCAGTACTTC	CASSVGTGQETQYF
TRBJ2-7	TRBD2	many	TRBV5-1	TGCGCCAGCAGCCCGAGGACTAGCGGGGGGGCCGAGCAGTACTTC	CASSPRTSGGAEQYF
TRBJ2-2	TRBD1	-	TRBV20-1	TGCAGTGCTAGGAGACAGGGGGCGGAGCTGTTTTTT	CSARRQGAELFF
TRBJ2-6	TRBD1	many	TRBV5-1	TGCGCCAGCAGCGCGTGGGACAGGGGTTTACCTTCTGGGGCCAACGTCCTGACTTTC	CASSAWDRGLPSGANVLTF
TRBJ1-4	-	many	TRBV20-1	TGCAGTGCTGAGAGGCGGGGCTCAGATGAAAAACTGTTTTTT	CSAERRGSDEKLFF
TRBJ2-3	-	many	TRBV6-6	TGTGCCAGCATCCTCGGGGGCCCGTCGAGGATAGATACGCAGTATTTT	CASILGGPSRIDTQYF
TRBJ2-3	-	-	TRBV7-6	TGTGCCAGCAGCTCCTACGGTACTAGCACAGATACGCAGTATTTT	CASSSYGTSTDTQYF
TRBJ2-3	TRBD1	many	TRBV29-1	TGCAGCGTTAGGGGGCTCGGCACAGATACGCAGTATTTT	CSVRGLGTDTQYF